The clone carrying this T cell receptor beta chain is a singleton in its sample. The entry originates in a study of blood T cell repertoires in COVID-19. In the study overall: Italy, Spain and the United States were the sources of the convalescent and acute COVID-19 samples. T cells, B-cell-depleted T cells, or PBMCs supplied cDNA or gDNA.

In the authors' methods: By means of reference gene primer amplification, nucleated cell counts were estimated. This table comes from immunoSEQ multiplex PCR, and its TCRdb copy is limited to in-frame clones, with some not included. V, J and clone size derive from that table, while D and trimming were established from the DNA sequence. Seen here are roughly 80,000 clones, about four fifths observed once, and the top ten hold 9% to 10%. Germline CDR1 and CDR2: MNHEY and SMNVEV (reference sequence). V was cut by 8 bases and J by 0 bases, with 15 bases left in between. The CDR3 consists of 15 residues. The V and J genes are TRBV27 and TRBJ2-3, with D tentatively TRBD2 (6 bases). Material: peripheral blood. The receptor was derived from a human donor in a cohort sampled during active COVID-19. The CDR3 region has the DNA TGTGCCAGCCGCCCCCGGGGGAGTAGCACAGATACGCAGTATTTT. Its translation: CASRPRGSSTDTQYF.